This TCR beta chain was found in a study of blood T cell repertoires in COVID-19. Germline CDR1 and CDR2: SQVTM and ANQGSEA. This CDR3 contains 12 residues. V was pared by 5 bases and J by 1 base, with 8 bases between. Measured with immunoSEQ multiplex PCR; TCRdb has only the in-frame clones, and not every one. This table holds 62,000 or so clones, about 80% found once. Material for sequencing was peripheral blood. The TCR comes from a man aged 55 to 69 with COVID-19, enrolled during active disease. V gene TRBV29-1 combines with J gene TRBJ1-1; D might be TRBD1 (5 bases). CDR3 bases: TGCAGCGTTTCCGGACAGAACACTGAAGCTTTCTTT. It yields the protein CSVSGQNTEAFF.